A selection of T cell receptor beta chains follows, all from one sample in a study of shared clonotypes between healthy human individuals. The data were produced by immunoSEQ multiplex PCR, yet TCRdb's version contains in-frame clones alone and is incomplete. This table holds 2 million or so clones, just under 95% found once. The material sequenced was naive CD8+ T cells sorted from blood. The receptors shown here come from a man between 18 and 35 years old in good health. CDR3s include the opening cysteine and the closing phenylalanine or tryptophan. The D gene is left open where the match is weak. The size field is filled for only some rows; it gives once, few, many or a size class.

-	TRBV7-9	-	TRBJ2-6	TGTGCCAGCAGCTTAGAAAAGAGGTACTCCGGGGCCAACGTCCTGACTTTC	CASSLEKRYSGANVLTF
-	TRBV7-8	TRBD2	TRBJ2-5	TGTGCCAGCAGCTTCCCAACTAGCGGGGGGGCTTCGGAGACCCAGTACTTC	CASSFPTSGGASETQYF
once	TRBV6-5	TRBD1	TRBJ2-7	TGTGCCAGCAGCTCTGACAGGGGCTACGAGCAGTACTTC	CASSSDRGYEQYF
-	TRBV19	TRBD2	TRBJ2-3	TGTGCCAGTAGTATCGGGACTAGCGGAAATACAGATACGCAGTATTTT	CASSIGTSGNTDTQYF
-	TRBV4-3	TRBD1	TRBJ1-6	TGCGCCAGCAGTCAAGAGGAGTTCTGGGACAGGGTGGATTCACCCCTCCACTTT	CASSQEEFWDRVDSPLHF
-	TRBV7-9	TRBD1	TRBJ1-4	TGTGCCAGCAGCTCCTCGTCGGAGGGGGCCGGGGTTTATGAAAAACTGTTTTTT	CASSSSSEGAGVYEKLFF
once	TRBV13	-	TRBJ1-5	TGTGCCAGCAGCAACACCGGGACACAGAATCAGCCCCAGCATTTT	CASSNTGTQNQPQHF
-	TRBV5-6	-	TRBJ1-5	TGTGCCAGCAGCCCTGGGGGGACTCAGCCCCAGCATTTT	CASSPGGTQPQHF
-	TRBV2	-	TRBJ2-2	TGTGCCAGCAGTGAGCAGGGAGCGAACACCGGGGAGCTGTTTTTT	CASSEQGANTGELFF
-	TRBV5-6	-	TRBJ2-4	TGTGCCAGCAGCGGACTGGAGGGTCAGAGCATTCAGTACTTC	CASSGLEGQSIQYF
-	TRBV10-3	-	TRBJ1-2	TGTGCCATCAGTGACAGGGGCCCCCTTGGCTACACCTTC	CAISDRGPLGYTF
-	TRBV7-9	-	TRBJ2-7	TGTGCCAGCAGCCCTCAAGGGGCGCAGGGCTCCTACGAGCAGTACTTC	CASSPQGAQGSYEQYF
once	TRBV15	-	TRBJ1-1	TGTGCCACCAGCAGAGTTCTGGGGAACACTGAAGCTTTCTTT	CATSRVLGNTEAFF
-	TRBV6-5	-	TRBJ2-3	TGTGCCACAGGGTTGTCATCTAGCACAGATACGCAGTATTTT	CATGLSSSTDTQYF
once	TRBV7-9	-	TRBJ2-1	TGTGCCAGCAGCCCTATAGCGGACTCCTACAATGAGCAGTTCTTC	CASSPIADSYNEQFF
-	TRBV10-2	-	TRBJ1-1	TGCGCCAGCAGTGAGGGAGGATCTATGAACACTGAAGCTTTCTTT	CASSEGGSMNTEAFF
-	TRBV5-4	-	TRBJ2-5	TGTGCCAGCAGCTTGAGCCGGGACGACAACTTAGAGACCCAGTACTTC	CASSLSRDDNLETQYF
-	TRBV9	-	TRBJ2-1	TGTGCCAGCAGCGCCGGGACGGAATACAATGAGCAGTTCTTC	CASSAGTEYNEQFF
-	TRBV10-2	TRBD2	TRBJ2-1	TGCGCCAGCAGTTCTCCCGCCCCATCTAGCGGGGGCCTGTACAATGAGCAGTTCTTC	CASSSPAPSSGGLYNEQFF
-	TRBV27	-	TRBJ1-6	TGTGCCAGCACCTTTGGGAGTGTCGGTAATTCACCCCTCCACTTT	CASTFGSVGNSPLHF
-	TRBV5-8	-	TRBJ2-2	TGTGCCAGCAGCCTTGTAGGGGGAACCGGGGAGCTGTTTTTT	CASSLVGGTGELFF
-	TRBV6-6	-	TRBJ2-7	TGTGCCAGCAGTTATGGTGGGGCCGCCTACGAGCAGTACTTC	CASSYGGAAYEQYF
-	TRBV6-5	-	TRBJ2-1	TGTGCCAGCAGCCTCTCCCACAGAAATGAGCAGTTCTTC	CASSLSHRNEQFF
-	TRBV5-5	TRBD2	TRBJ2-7	TGTGCCAGCAGTCGGGGGGACGGAGCCTACGAGCAGTACTTC	CASSRGDGAYEQYF
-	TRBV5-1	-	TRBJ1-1	TGCGCCAGCAGCTGGGAGAGGTCCAACACTGAAGCTTTCTTT	CASSWERSNTEAFF
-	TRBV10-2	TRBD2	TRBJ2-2	TGCGCCAGCACCCACGGGACTAGCGGGGGCACCGGGGAGCTGTTTTTT	CASTHGTSGGTGELFF
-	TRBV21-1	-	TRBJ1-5	TGTGCCAGCAGCAAAGAAGAGGGACTGAGCAATCAGCCCCAGCATTTT	CASSKEEGLSNQPQHF
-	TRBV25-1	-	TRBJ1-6	TGTGCCAGCAGTCCCGCGGGGGTGAGCTCCTATAATTCACCCCTCCACTTT	CASSPAGVSSYNSPLHF
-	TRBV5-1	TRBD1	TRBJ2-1	TGCGCCAGCAGCTTTCCCGGGACAGGAGGGGACAATGAGCAGTTCTTC	CASSFPGTGGDNEQFF
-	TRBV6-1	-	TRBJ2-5	TGTGCCAGCAGTGAATTAGACAGAACTCAAGAGACCCAGTACTTC	CASSELDRTQETQYF
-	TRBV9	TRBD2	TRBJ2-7	TGTGCCAGCAGCGCCCAAGGTAGCGGGGTATACGAGCAGTACTTC	CASSAQGSGVYEQYF
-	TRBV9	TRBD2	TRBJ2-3	TGTGCCAGCAGCGTAGGTCTGGGAGGGTTCGGCACAGATACGCAGTATTTT	CASSVGLGGFGTDTQYF
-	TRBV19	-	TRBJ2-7	TGTGCCAGTAGATCGGAGGGAACATACGAGCAGTACTTC	CASRSEGTYEQYF
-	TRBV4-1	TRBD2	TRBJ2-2	TGCGCCAGCAGCCACACGGGAGGTGGTGGGGAGCTGTTTTTT	CASSHTGGGGELFF
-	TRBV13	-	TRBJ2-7	TGTGCCAGCAGTCTAGGTCGATACGAGCAGTACTTC	CASSLGRYEQYF
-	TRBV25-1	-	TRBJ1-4	TGTGCCAGCAGTGGGGGGTTGGGAGAAAAACTGTTTTTT	CASSGGLGEKLFF
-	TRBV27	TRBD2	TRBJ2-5	TGTGCCAGCAGCCTGACTAGCGGGAGGGCCTATGTAGAGACCCAGTACTTC	CASSLTSGRAYVETQYF
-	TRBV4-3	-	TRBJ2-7	TGCGCCAGCAGCCAAGATGGGGATTTCTACGAGCAGTACTTC	CASSQDGDFYEQYF
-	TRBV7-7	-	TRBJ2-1	TGTGCTAGCAGCTTAGGTACAACGGGGAACTACAATGAGCAGTTCTTC	CASSLGTTGNYNEQFF
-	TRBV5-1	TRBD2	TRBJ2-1	TGCGCCAGCAGCTTGGGCGGGAGCTCCTACAATGAGCAGTTCTTC	CASSLGGSSYNEQFF
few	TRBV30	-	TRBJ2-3	TGTGCCTGGAGTGTAGGGAGCTTGGAAGATACGCAGTATTTT	CAWSVGSLEDTQYF
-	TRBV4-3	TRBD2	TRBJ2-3	TGCGCCAGCAGCCCGACTAGCCCAGATACGCAGTATTTT	CASSPTSPDTQYF
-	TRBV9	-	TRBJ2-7	TGTGCCAGCAGCGTAGCCCAGACTAGCTACGAGCAGTACTTC	CASSVAQTSYEQYF
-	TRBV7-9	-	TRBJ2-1	TGTGCCAGCAGCTCGACAGCGGATTTCTACAATGAGCAGTTCTTC	CASSSTADFYNEQFF
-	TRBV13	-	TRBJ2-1	TGTGCCAGCAGCTTACATGCGGGGCCCGAGCAGTTCTTC	CASSLHAGPEQFF
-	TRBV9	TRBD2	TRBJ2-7	TGTGCCAGCGGGGGTAGCGGGAGTCCCGAGCAGTACTTC	CASGGSGSPEQYF
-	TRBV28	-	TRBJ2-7	TGTGCCAGCAGTCGGTTGAGGCAGGGGAGCTACGAGCAGTACTTC	CASSRLRQGSYEQYF
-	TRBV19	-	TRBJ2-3	TGTGCCAGTAGTTCCACTACTACCTCCACAGATACGCAGTATTTT	CASSSTTTSTDTQYF
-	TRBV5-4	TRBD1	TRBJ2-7	TGTGCCAGCAGCTTTGGGACAGGGTCCTACGAGCAGTACTTC	CASSFGTGSYEQYF
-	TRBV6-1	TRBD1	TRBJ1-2	TGTGCCAGCAGTGACTGGGACAGGGGGCTGGATAACTATGGCTACACCTTC	CASSDWDRGLDNYGYTF
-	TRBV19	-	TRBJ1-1	TGTGCCAGTAGCCCATCCCTGAACACTGAAGCTTTCTTT	CASSPSLNTEAFF
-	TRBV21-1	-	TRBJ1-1	TGTGCCAGCAGTTGGAGTGGCGGGGTGAACACTGAAGCTTTCTTT	CASSWSGGVNTEAFF
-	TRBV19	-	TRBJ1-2	TGTGCCAGTAGTATAGGGGGAACGGCAGGGGACTATGGCTACACCTTC	CASSIGGTAGDYGYTF
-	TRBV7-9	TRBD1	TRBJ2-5	TGTGCCAGCAGCTTACCGGACAGGGGGGAGACCCAGTACTTC	CASSLPDRGETQYF
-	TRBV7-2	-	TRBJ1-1	TGTGCCAGCAGCTTAGACTGGGGGATGAACACTGAAGCTTTCTTT	CASSLDWGMNTEAFF
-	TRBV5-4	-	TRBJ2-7	TGTGCCAGCAGCTTGGACGGTCTAGGTTACGAGCAGTACTTC	CASSLDGLGYEQYF
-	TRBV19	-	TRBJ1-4	TGTGCCAGTAGTCCCGTGGGCCAGGGAGTCGCGGATGAAAAACTGTTTTTT	CASSPVGQGVADEKLFF
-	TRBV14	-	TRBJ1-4	TGTGCCAGCAGCCAAGGCCCGGGACTGACTAATGAAAAACTGTTTTTT	CASSQGPGLTNEKLFF
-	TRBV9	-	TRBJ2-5	TGTGCCAGCAGCGTAGCGCCAGGGGCCCAAGAGACCCAGTACTTC	CASSVAPGAQETQYF
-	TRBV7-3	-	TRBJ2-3	TGTGCCAGCAGCTTACTTCCCGGGACTCCATCTAGCACAGATACGCAGTATTTT	CASSLLPGTPSSTDTQYF